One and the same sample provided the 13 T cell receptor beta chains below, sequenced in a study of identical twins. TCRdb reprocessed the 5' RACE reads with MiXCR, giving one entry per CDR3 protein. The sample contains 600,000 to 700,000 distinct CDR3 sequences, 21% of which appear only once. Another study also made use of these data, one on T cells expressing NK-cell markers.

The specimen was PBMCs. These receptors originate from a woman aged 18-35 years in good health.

The CDR3 region has the DNA TGTGCCAGCAGCCCTAGCCTAGCGGGAACCAATGAGCAGTTCTTC. This encodes CASSPSLAGTNEQFF. The chain is built from TRBV7-9 and TRBJ2-1; 9 bases line up with TRBD2. V lost 5 bases, J lost 6 bases, and 8 bases stayed unmatched. CDR1 and CDR2 from the germline V gene are SEHNR and FQNEAQ (reference sequence). The CDR3 is made up of 15 amino acids.

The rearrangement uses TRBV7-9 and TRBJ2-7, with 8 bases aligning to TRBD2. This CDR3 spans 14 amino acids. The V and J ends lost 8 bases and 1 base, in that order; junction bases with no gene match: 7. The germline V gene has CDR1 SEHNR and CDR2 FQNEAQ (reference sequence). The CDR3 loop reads CASAFTSGSYEQYF. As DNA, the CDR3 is TGTGCCAGCGCGTTCACTAGCGGTTCCTACGAGCAGTACTTC.

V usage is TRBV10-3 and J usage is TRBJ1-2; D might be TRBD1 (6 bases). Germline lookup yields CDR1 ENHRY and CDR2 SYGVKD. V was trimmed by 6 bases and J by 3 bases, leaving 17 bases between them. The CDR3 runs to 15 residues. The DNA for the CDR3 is TGTGCCATCAGGCTTACGACAGGTCTTGACTATGGCTACACCTTC. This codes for CAIRLTTGLDYGYTF.

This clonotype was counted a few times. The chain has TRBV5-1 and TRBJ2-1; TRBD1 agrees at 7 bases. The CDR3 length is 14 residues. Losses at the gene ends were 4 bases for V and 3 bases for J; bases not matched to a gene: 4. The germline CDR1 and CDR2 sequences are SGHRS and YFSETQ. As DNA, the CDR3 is TGCGCCAGCAGCCCGACAGGGCGCTACAATGAGCAGTTCTTC. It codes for CASSPTGRYNEQFF.

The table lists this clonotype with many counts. For the CDR3, the DNA is TGTGCCAGCAGTTTATCCACAGGACGCACAGATACGCAGTATTTT. Its translation: CASSLSTGRTDTQYF. The chain recombines TRBV27 with TRBJ2-3; D is perhaps TRBD1 (5 bases). Trimming left V 0 bases short and J 1 base short, with 8 bases between. Germline V gene data show CDR1 as MNHEY and CDR2 as SMNVEV (reference sequence). The CDR3 loop spans 15 amino acids.

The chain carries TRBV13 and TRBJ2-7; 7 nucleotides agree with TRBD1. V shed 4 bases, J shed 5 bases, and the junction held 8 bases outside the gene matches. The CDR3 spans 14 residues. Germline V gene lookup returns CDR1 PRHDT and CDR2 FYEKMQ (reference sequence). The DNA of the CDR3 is TGTGCCAGCAGCTCCAGACAGGGTGGCCACGAGCAGTACTTC. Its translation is CASSSRQGGHEQYF.

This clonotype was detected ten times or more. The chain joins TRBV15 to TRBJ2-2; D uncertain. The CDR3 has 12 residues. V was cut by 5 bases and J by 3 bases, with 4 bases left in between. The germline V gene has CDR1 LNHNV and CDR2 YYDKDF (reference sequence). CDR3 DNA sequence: TGTGCCACCAGCGGGGACACCGGGGAGCTGTTTTTT. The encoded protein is CATSGDTGELFF. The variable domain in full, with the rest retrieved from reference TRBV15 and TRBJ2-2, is DAMVIQNPRYQVTQFGKPVTLSCSQTLNHNVMYWYQQKSSQAPKLLFHYYDKDFNNEADTPDNFQSRRPNTSFCFLDIRSPGLGDTAMYLCATSGDTGELFFGEGSRLTVL.

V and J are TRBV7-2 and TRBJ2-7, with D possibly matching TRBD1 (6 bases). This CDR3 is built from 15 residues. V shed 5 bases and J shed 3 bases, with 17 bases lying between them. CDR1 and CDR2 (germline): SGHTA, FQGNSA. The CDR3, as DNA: TGTGCCAGCAGCCTAACAACCGGGACACTCTACGAGCAGTACTTC. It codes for CASSLTTGTLYEQYF.

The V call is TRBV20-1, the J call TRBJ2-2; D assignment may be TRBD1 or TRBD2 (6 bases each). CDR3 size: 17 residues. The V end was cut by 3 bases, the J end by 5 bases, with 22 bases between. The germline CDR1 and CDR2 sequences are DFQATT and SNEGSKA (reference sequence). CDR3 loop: CSARGTGTLGGTGELFF. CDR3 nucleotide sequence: TGCAGTGCTAGGGGAACCGGGACACTCGGGGGAACCGGGGAGCTGTTTTTT.

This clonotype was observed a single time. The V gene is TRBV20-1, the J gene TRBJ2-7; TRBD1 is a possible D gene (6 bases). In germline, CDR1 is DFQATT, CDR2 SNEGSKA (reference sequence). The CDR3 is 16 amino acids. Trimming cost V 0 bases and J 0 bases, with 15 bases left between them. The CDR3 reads CSARDPEDSLSYEQYF. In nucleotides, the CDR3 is TGCAGTGCTAGAGATCCAGAGGACAGTCTCTCCTACGAGCAGTACTTC.

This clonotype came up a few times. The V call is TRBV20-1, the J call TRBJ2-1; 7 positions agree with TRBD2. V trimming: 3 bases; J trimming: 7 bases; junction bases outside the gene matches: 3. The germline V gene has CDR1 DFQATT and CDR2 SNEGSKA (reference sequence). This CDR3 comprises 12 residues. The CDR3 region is CSARGGWNEQFF. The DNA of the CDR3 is TGCAGTGCTAGGGGGGGGTGGAATGAGCAGTTCTTC.

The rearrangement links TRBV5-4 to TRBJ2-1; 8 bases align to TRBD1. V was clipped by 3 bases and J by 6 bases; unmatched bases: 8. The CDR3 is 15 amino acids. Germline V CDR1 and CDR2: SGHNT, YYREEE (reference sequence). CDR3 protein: CASSSPGGARNEQFF. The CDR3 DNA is TGTGCCAGCAGCTCTCCAGGGGGCGCACGCAATGAGCAGTTCTTC. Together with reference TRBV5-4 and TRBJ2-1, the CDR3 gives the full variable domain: ETGVTQSPTHLIKTRGQQVTLRCSSQSGHNTVSWYQQALGQGPQFIFQYYREEENGRGNFPPRFSGLQFPNYSSELNVNALELDDSALYLCASSSPGGARNEQFFGPGTRLTVL.

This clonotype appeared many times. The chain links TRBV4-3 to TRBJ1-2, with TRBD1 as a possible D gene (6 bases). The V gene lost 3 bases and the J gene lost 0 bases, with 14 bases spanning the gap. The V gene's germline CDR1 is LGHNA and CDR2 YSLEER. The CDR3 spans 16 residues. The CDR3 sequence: CASSQGHLGANYGYTF. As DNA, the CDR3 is TGCGCCAGCAGCCAGGGACATCTGGGCGCTAACTATGGCTACACCTTC.